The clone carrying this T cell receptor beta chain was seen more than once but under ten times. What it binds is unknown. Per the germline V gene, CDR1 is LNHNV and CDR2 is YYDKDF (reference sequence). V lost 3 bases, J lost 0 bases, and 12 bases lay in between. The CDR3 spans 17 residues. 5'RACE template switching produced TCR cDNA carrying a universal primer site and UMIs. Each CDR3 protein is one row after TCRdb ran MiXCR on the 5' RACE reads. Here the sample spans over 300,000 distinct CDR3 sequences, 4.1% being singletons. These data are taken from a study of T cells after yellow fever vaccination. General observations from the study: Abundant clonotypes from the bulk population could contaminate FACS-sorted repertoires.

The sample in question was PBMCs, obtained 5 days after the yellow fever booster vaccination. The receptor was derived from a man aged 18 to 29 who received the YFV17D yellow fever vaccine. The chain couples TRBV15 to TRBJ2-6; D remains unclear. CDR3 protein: CATSRVKQSSGANVLTF. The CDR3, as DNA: TGTGCCACCAGCAGGGTCAAACAGAGCTCTGGGGCCAACGTCCTGACTTTC.